This T cell receptor beta chain was sequenced for a study of Graves' ophthalmopathy and Graves' hyperthyroidism. This CDR3 has 12 amino acids. V was shortened by 6 bases and J by 3 bases, with 9 bases between the two germline ends. Germline V gives CDR1 MNHNS, CDR2 SASEGT. RNA transcripts were the template, and TCR beta CDR3 regions were amplified from them. HTBI-primed RT-PCR formed the first round, and a multiplex PCR formed the second. Each CDR3 protein is one row after TCRdb ran MiXCR on the multiplex PCR reads. The sample shows 170,000 or so distinct CDR3 sequences, less than 45% of them seen only once.

The sequence derives from a woman aged 40 to 49 with Graves' ophthalmopathy. The material sequenced was peripheral blood. The chain is built from TRBV6-1 and TRBJ2-7; tentative D call: TRBD2 (7 bases). In nucleotides, the CDR3 is TGTGCCAGCAGGAGGGGGGGCTACGAGCAGTACTTC. This codes for CASRRGGYEQYF.